This T cell receptor (beta chain) was recorded in a study of identical twins. General observations from the study: A partial confounding effect on zero-insertion analyses could come from invariant MAIT and iNKT cells.

Unique molecular identifiers were present on the cDNA, and a universal primer site came from template switching. TCRdb reprocessed the 5' RACE reads via MiXCR and lists one record per CDR3 protein. The sample has under 500,000 distinct CDR3 sequences, more than 13% seen once. Worth noting for this clonotype: What it recognizes is unknown.

The data also belong to a second study, concerning yellow fever vaccine responses in identical twins.

Sequenced sample: CD4+ T cells sorted from blood. This TCR was recovered from a woman aged 18-29 years in good health.

CDR3 nucleotides: TGCGCCAGCAGCCAAGCGACTGCCTACAATGAGCAGTTCTTC. Protein: CASSQATAYNEQFF. This sequence joins TRBV4-3 and TRBJ2-1; D unresolved. Trimming left V 1 base short and J 2 bases short, with 6 bases between. Germline CDR1 reads LGHNA; CDR2 reads YSLEER. The CDR3 is 14 residues long.